This T cell receptor beta chain appears in the sequencing data of a study of T cell repertoires in cytomegalovirus infection. Study-wide points: Identification of carriers of CMV plus the relevant HLA was performed using cumulative public TCR beta family frequency. Predominance within the ex vivo response was attributable to HLA-C-restricted CMV-specific TCR beta clonotypes.

MiXCR was run by TCRdb on the reads, yielding one entry per CDR3 protein. Of 250,000 to 300,000 distinct CDR3 sequences listed, roughly 9.1% are singletons. This clonotype turned up a few times. Its target is unknown. The source of this sequence is a human donor in good health (CMV status not recorded). Some clones in this sample may be carry-over from other donors' samples. Material for sequencing was PBMCs.

This CDR3 is CASSHGTSGKETQYF. CDR3 sequence (DNA): TGTGCCAGCAGCCATGGGACTAGCGGGAAAGAGACCCAGTACTTC. J is TRBJ2-5 and V is TRBV6-6; the match to TRBD2 covers 13 bases. The CDR3 consists of 15 residues. Per the germline V gene, CDR1 is MNHNY and CDR2 is SVGAGI (reference sequence). The V segment lost 6 bases and the J segment 3 bases; nucleotides outside the gene matches: 4.